The TCR beta chain under discussion was sequenced for a study of T-cell reconstitution after alpha-beta-depleted transplantation in children. This clonotype was detected only a few times. Unique molecular identifiers were incorporated during preparation of the TCRbeta library. TCRdb processed the PCR reads anew with MiXCR; each CDR3 protein has one entry. The repertoire has just over 950,000 distinct CDR3 sequences, roughly 29% of them found once; the top ten carry 28%. V lost 3 bases and J lost 2; bases outside the gene matches: 6. This CDR3 contains 16 residues. The V gene's germline CDR1 is KGHDR and CDR2 SFDVKD.

The sequence came from a boy younger than two who had a stem cell transplant for SCID, so the T cells may come from the graft donor. Material: PBMCs, mostly from graft donor cells, obtained 360 days after TCRalphabeta/CD19-depleted stem cell transplant. V usage is TRBV24-1 and J usage is TRBJ2-1; 7 bases are a match to TRBD1. CDR3 sequence reads: CATSDADRETYNEQFF. The DNA of the CDR3 is TGTGCCACCAGTGATGCCGACAGGGAAACCTACAATGAGCAGTTCTTC.